The 20 T cell receptor beta chains in this list originate from one sample, sequenced in a study of blood T cell repertoires in COVID-19. The protocol was immunoSEQ multiplex PCR, while the TCRdb copy is restricted to in-frame clones and leaves out a portion. This repertoire shows more than 300,000 clones, 65% to 90% found once; its top ten account for about 4.2%. The sequenced sample consisted of PBMCs or T cells enriched from blood (not recorded which). The source of these receptors is a man between 25 and 39 years old who had recovered from COVID-19.

The chain joins TRBV5-1 to TRBJ2-2; D remains unclear. The CDR3 loop spans 19 amino acids. The germline V and J ends were trimmed by 4 bases and 0 bases, with 22 bases remaining between them. Germline CDR1 is SGHRS and CDR2 is YFSETQ. The CDR3, as DNA: TGCGCCAGCAGCCCTAATCCTATGCTGGTTGCCGCGAACACCGGGGAGCTGTTTTTT. This encodes CASSPNPMLVAANTGELFF.

The chain carries TRBV28 and TRBJ1-1; D uncertain. V dropped 5 bases and J dropped 5 bases, with 9 bases sitting between them. Germline V gives CDR1 MDHEN, CDR2 SYDVKM. The CDR3 contains 12 residues. The CDR3 coding sequence is TGTGCCAGCAGTGCTCGCGCGACTGAAGCTTTCTTT. It encodes CASSARATEAFF.

The gene calls are TRBV20-1 and TRBJ2-5, with 10 nucleotides matching TRBD2. The V and J ends lost 3 bases and 1 base, in that order; junction bases with no gene match: 2. The germline V gene encodes CDR1 DFQATT and CDR2 SNEGSKA (reference sequence). The CDR3 contains 14 residues. The CDR3 nucleotides are TGCAGTGCTAGTAGCGGGGGGACCCAAGAGACCCAGTACTTC. This translates into CSASSGGTQETQYF.

The chain is built from TRBV19 and TRBJ1-6, with 7 bases that match TRBD1. The CDR3 totals 14 residues. Germline V gives CDR1 LNHDA, CDR2 SQIVND (reference sequence). The ends lost 3 bases at V and 8 bases at J; junction bases unmatched: 4. This chain's CDR3 is CASSISGGDSPLHF. The DNA of the CDR3 is TGTGCCAGTAGTATCTCAGGGGGTGATTCACCCCTCCACTTT.

Points on this clone: A much larger clone sits a single nucleotide away, making a read error possible. This sample also contains other DNA sequences that code for the same CDR3. The chain links TRBV6-4 to TRBJ2-3, with 7 bases that match TRBD2. J lost 1 base, V lost 0 bases, and 1 base had no gene match. CDR1 and CDR2 from the germline V gene are MRHNA and SNTAGT. CDR3 length: 15 residues. The CDR3 DNA reads as TGTGCCAGCAGTGACTCGGGGGGGGGCACAGATACGCAGTATTTT. Protein sequence: CASSDSGGGTDTQYF.

This clone was detected only once. The chain employs TRBV18 and TRBJ1-1; D perhaps matches TRBD1 (5 bases). V was pared by 3 bases and J by 10 bases, with 18 bases between. CDR1 KGHSH and CDR2 LQKENI come from the germline V gene. This CDR3 has 14 amino acids. CDR3 nucleotides: TGTGCCAGCTCACCGGAGTTAAGGGACTTTGGAGCTTTCTTT. Amino acid sequence: CASSPELRDFGAFF.

This clone was seen just once. The gene calls are TRBV10-3 and TRBJ2-4; perhaps TRBD1 as D (6 bases). Germline V gives CDR1 ENHRY, CDR2 SYGVKD. V lost 0 bases and J lost 1, with 19 bases in between. The CDR3 is made up of 19 amino acids. CDR3 region: CAISESSGEGRWAKNIQYF. CDR3 in DNA: TGTGCCATCAGTGAGTCATCAGGGGAAGGCCGATGGGCCAAAAACATTCAGTACTTC.

This clone was detected once. The chain employs TRBV12-3 or TRBV12-4 and TRBJ1-2; TRBD1 aligns across 7 bases. The trim removed 7 bases at V and 2 bases at J, leaving 4 bases unmatched. The CDR3 runs to 13 residues. The CDR3 nucleotides read TGTGCCAGCACCGGACAGGAGAACTATGGCTACACCTTC. Protein: CASTGQENYGYTF.

The J gene is TRBJ1-5, the V gene TRBV7-2; a possible D gene is TRBD1 (5 bases). This CDR3 spans 15 amino acids. Germline values: CDR1 SGHTA, CDR2 FQGNSA. The V gene lost 1 base and the J gene lost 3 bases, with 10 bases spanning the gap. The CDR3 coding sequence is TGTGCCAGCAGCTTAGGGTCAGGGCTCAATCAGCCCCAGCATTTT. Translated: CASSLGSGLNQPQHF.

This chain links TRBV12-3 or TRBV12-4 with TRBJ1-2; possibly TRBD1 for D (5 bases). This CDR3 is 12 amino acids long. The V end lost 6 bases, the J end lost 8 bases, and 13 bases lay between the germline ends. As DNA, the CDR3 is TGTGCCAGCAGCTACGGGGGATGGGGCTACACCTTC. Residues: CASSYGGWGYTF.

This clone was counted only a few times. The V and J genes are TRBV3-1 (or the pseudogene TRBV3-2) and TRBJ2-1, with a tentative D call TRBD2 (6 bases). CDR3 length: 14 residues. Trimming left V 1 base short and J 8 bases short, with 12 bases between. Germline V gene lookup returns CDR1 LGHDT and CDR2 YNNKEL (reference sequence). This chain's CDR3 is CASSQVTSRDEQFF. The CDR3 DNA follows: TGTGCCAGCAGCCAAGTTACTAGCAGGGATGAGCAGTTCTTC.

V and J are TRBV28 and TRBJ1-4; TRBD1 aligns across 7 bases. Germline CDR1 and CDR2: MDHEN and SYDVKM. V lost 7 bases to trimming and J lost 6 bases; unmatched junction nucleotides: 17. The CDR3 length is 17 residues. CDR3 bases: TGTGCCAGCAAGGAGGGGGCGCGCGCCGTAGATCATGAAAAACTGTTTTTT. It is translated as CASKEGARAVDHEKLFF.

This chain links TRBV5-1 with TRBJ1-1; possibly TRBD1 for D (5 bases). V was pared by 3 bases and J by 1 base, with 10 bases between. CDR1 SGHRS and CDR2 YFSETQ come from the germline V gene. There are 14 residues in the CDR3. The CDR3 DNA is TGCGCCAGCAGCTGGGAGGGGCGGAACACTGAAGCTTTCTTT. It translates to CASSWEGRNTEAFF. Combining the CDR3 with reference TRBV5-1 and TRBJ1-1 gives the whole variable domain KAGVTQTPRYLIKTRGQQVTLSCSPISGHRSVSWYQQTPGQGLQFLFEYFSETQRNKGNFPGRFSGRQFSNSRSEMNVSTLELGDSALYLCASSWEGRNTEAFFGQGTRLTVV.

The chain couples TRBV6-2 or TRBV6-3 to TRBJ2-1; 9 nucleotides agree with TRBD1. The CDR3 length is 16 residues. Trimming cost V 0 bases and J 5 bases; bases outside gene matches: 5. Germline-derived CDR1 and CDR2 are MNHEY and SVGEGT. The CDR3 nucleotides read TGTGCCAGCAGTTACTCCGACAGGGGGAGGCACAATGAGCAGTTCTTC. Translation: CASSYSDRGRHNEQFF.

The rearrangement uses TRBV29-1 and TRBJ2-5; 9 nucleotides agree with TRBD1. CDR1 is SQVTM, CDR2 ANQGSEA, per germline. The length of the CDR3 is 14 residues. Trimming took 4 bases from V and 2 from J; bases not matched to a gene: 5. CDR3 bases: TGCAGCGTTGTTAGCGGACAGGGGCAAGAGACCCAGTACTTC. Translation gives CSVVSGQGQETQYF.

V gene TRBV7-8 combines with J gene TRBJ2-1; TRBD1 matches 7 bases. The germline V gene encodes CDR1 SGHVS and CDR2 FQNEAQ. The CDR3 totals 16 residues. Trimming took 5 bases from V and 5 from J; bases not matched to a gene: 12. For the CDR3, the DNA is TGTGCCAGCAGCCAAAACTACAGGGGATCTAACAATGAGCAGTTCTTC. Amino acids: CASSQNYRGSNNEQFF.

The J gene is TRBJ1-5, the V gene TRBV6-5, with 7 nucleotides matching TRBD1. Germline V gives CDR1 MNHEY, CDR2 SVGAGI. V shed 5 bases, J shed 2 bases, and the junction held 3 bases outside the gene matches. The CDR3 totals 14 residues. The CDR3 coding sequence is TGTGCCAGCAGTCACCAGGGGGGCAATCAGCCCCAGCATTTT. Its translation: CASSHQGGNQPQHF.

The chain joins TRBV14 to TRBJ2-3; TRBD2 matches at 9 bases. Trimming removed 4 bases from V and 0 bases from J; junction bases left unmatched: 2. The CDR3 is 15 residues long. The germline gives CDR1 SGHDN, CDR2 FVKESK. CDR3 sequence reads: CASSLLAGSTDTQYF. The CDR3 region has the DNA TGTGCCAGCAGCCTTCTAGCGGGGAGCACAGATACGCAGTATTTT.

The chain joins TRBV10-1 to TRBJ2-7; TRBD2 matches 7 bases. Germline CDR1 reads WNHNN; CDR2 reads SYGVQD (reference sequence). CDR3 size: 15 residues. V gave up 9 bases and J gave up 5 bases; unmatched junction bases: 16. CDR3 coding DNA: TGCGCCAGTAACTCACGGGGGGTGGTTTCCGACGAGCAGTACTTC. This sequence encodes CASNSRGVVSDEQYF.

The chain combines TRBV2 with TRBJ2-2, with a tentative D call TRBD1 (5 bases). This CDR3 is built from 17 residues. V was trimmed by 2 bases and J by 1 base, leaving 14 bases between them. Germline V gene sequence: CDR1 SNHLY, CDR2 FYNNEI. CDR3 in amino acids: CASSENSRQLNTGELFF. For the CDR3, the DNA is TGTGCCAGCAGTGAAAACTCCCGACAGTTGAACACCGGGGAGCTGTTTTTT.